A selection of T cell receptor beta chains follows, all from one sample in a study of early T cells in non-severe SARS-CoV-2 infection. In TCRdb, the 5' RACE reads were re-called with MiXCR into one record per CDR3 protein. The table shows about 17,000 distinct CDR3 sequences, with approximately 5.4% occurring only once. The sample consisted of whole blood. The receptors were gathered from an adult who was a healthcare worker with PCR-confirmed SARS-CoV-2 infection or an uninfected control (not recorded which). The CDR3 runs from the conserved cysteine through the conserved F or W. The D gene is left open where the match is weak. Where a row states a size, it is once, few, many or the class of an expanded clone; other rows omit it.

cdr3_aa cdr3_nt clone_size cdr3_length v_call d_call j_call
CAWMTRVGNEQFF TGTGCCTGGATGACTAGAGTCGGCAATGAGCAGTTCTTC many 13 TRBV30 NA TRBJ2-1
CASSRELATSYNEQFF TGTGCCAGCAGCCGAGAACTAGCGACCTCCTACAATGAGCAGTTCTTC few 16 TRBV3-2 NA TRBJ2-1
CASSFGLAGAHNEQFF TGTGCCAGCAGCTTCGGGCTAGCGGGAGCCCACAATGAGCAGTTCTTC many 16 TRBV11-2 TRBD2 TRBJ2-1
CASSFIGGPVANEQFF TGTGCCAGCAGCTTCATCGGCGGGCCGGTCGCGAATGAGCAGTTCTTC many 16 TRBV7-9 NA TRBJ2-1
CATSPLGTGGYNEQFF TGTGCCACCAGCCCCCTGGGGACAGGGGGCTACAATGAGCAGTTCTTC few 16 TRBV24-1 TRBD1 TRBJ2-1
CASSSPTSVQETQYF TGTGCCAGCAGTTCCCCGACTAGCGTACAAGAGACCCAGTACTTC many 15 TRBV28 TRBD2 TRBJ2-5
CASSQVGRLSSDIQYF TGTGCCAGCAGCCAAGTGGGACGGCTGTCGTCCGACATTCAGTACTTC medium-sized 16 TRBV3-1 NA TRBJ2-4
CASSRTGAPAVEQFF TGTGCCAGCTCCAGGACAGGGGCTCCGGCGGTCGAGCAGTTCTTC NA 15 TRBV12-3/TRBV12-4 TRBD1 TRBJ2-1
CSVGLAQDTQYF TGCAGCGTGGGACTAGCCCAAGATACGCAGTATTTT many 12 TRBV29-1 TRBD2 TRBJ2-3
CASSLGVDSPLHF TGCGCCAGCAGCCTTGGTGTGGATTCACCCCTCCACTTT many 13 TRBV5-1 NA TRBJ1-6
CASSSGQEYGYTF TGTGCCAGCAGTTCCGGACAGGAATATGGCTACACCTTC many 13 TRBV28 TRBD1 TRBJ1-2
CASRLFSRDREGAGANVLTF TGTGCCAGCAGGCTATTTTCCCGGGACAGGGAGGGCGCTGGGGCCAACGTCCTGACTTTC medium-sized 20 TRBV6-6 TRBD1 TRBJ2-6
CASSKRGLAGGNQETQYF TGTGCCAGTAGTAAAAGGGGACTAGCGGGAGGGAACCAAGAGACCCAGTACTTC NA 18 TRBV19 TRBD2 TRBJ2-5
CASSSLAGVDTQYF TGTGCCAGCAGCTCCCTAGCGGGAGTCGATACGCAGTATTTT many 14 TRBV7-9 TRBD2 TRBJ2-3
CASSSRDLTRGANVLTF TGTGCCAGCAGTTCCCGGGACCTGACCAGGGGGGCCAACGTCCTGACTTTC NA 17 TRBV28 NA TRBJ2-6
CSAPGWTEAFF TGCAGTGCCCCAGGTTGGACTGAAGCTTTCTTT many 11 TRBV20-1 NA TRBJ1-1
CASSIIREETQYF TGTGCCAGCAGCATCATCAGGGAAGAGACCCAGTACTTC many 13 TRBV5-4 NA TRBJ2-5
CSARDQTGRNSPLHF TGCAGTGCTAGAGATCAGACAGGCCGTAATTCACCCCTCCACTTT medium-sized 15 TRBV20-1 NA TRBJ1-6
CASSYLSSDLEQFF TGTGCCAGCAGTTACCTGTCTAGCGACCTTGAGCAGTTCTTC many 14 TRBV6-2/TRBV6-3 NA TRBJ2-1
CASSSRTSGSYEQYF TGTGCCAGCAGCTCCCGGACTAGCGGGAGTTACGAGCAGTACTTC few 15 TRBV7-2 TRBD2 TRBJ2-7
CSARRDNRGQFF TGCAGTGCTAGAAGGGACAACCGAGGGCAGTTCTTC medium-sized 12 TRBV20-1 NA TRBJ2-1
CASSEGARGSYGYTF TGTGCCAGCAGTGAAGGGGCGCGGGGAAGCTATGGCTACACCTTC NA 15 TRBV6-1 NA TRBJ1-2
CASSGANTGELFF TGTGCCAGCAGTGGGGCTAACACCGGGGAGCTGTTTTTT few 13 TRBV6-4 NA TRBJ2-2
CATSREPPWPANTGELFF TGTGCCACCAGCAGAGAACCCCCTTGGCCAGCGAACACCGGGGAGCTGTTTTTT few 18 TRBV15 NA TRBJ2-2
CASLAGGRTDTQYF TGTGCCAGCCTAGCGGGAGGCCGCACAGATACGCAGTATTTT NA 14 TRBV27 TRBD2 TRBJ2-3
CASSLVPANTEAFF TGTGCCAGCAGTTTAGTTCCAGCTAACACTGAAGCTTTCTTT once 14 TRBV12-3/TRBV12-4 NA TRBJ1-1